Listed below are T cell receptor beta chains from one sample, sequenced in a study of shared clonotypes between healthy human individuals. Clones were sequenced by immunoSEQ multiplex PCR, and TCRdb holds only the in-frame ones, with some missing. In the table there are approximately 350,000 clones, 96% of which are singletons. Specimen: memory CD8+ T cells sorted from blood. Source of these receptors: a man aged 30-40 years in good health. The conserved cysteine and the conserved F or W are not part of the CDR3 here.

j_gene: TRBJ2-7; v_gene: TRBV25-1; CDR3aa: ASSYPRMGQPDEQY
j_gene: TRBJ2-7; v_gene: TRBV19; CDR3aa: ASKLEGSHEQY
j_gene: TRBJ2-3; v_gene: TRBV7-6; CDR3aa: ASSLETSGSITDTQY
j_gene: TRBJ2-1; v_gene: TRBV2; CDR3aa: ASSPRLAGYNEQF
j_gene: TRBJ1-5; v_gene: TRBV21-1; CDR3aa: ASSKVDSNQPQH
j_gene: TRBJ2-3; v_gene: TRBV29-1; CDR3aa: SVLTGGADTQY
j_gene: TRBJ2-6; v_gene: TRBV28; CDR3aa: ASSPNLDRKFNVLT
j_gene: TRBJ2-1; v_gene: TRBV7-9; CDR3aa: ASKRAGGNNEQF
j_gene: TRBJ2-3; v_gene: TRBV7-8; CDR3aa: ASSLARAPYTDTQY
j_gene: TRBJ2-7; v_gene: TRBV5-5; CDR3aa: ASSAGDRGLHEQY
j_gene: TRBJ1-1; v_gene: TRBV29-1; CDR3aa: SVAVGQGWEAF
j_gene: TRBJ2-7; v_gene: TRBV9; CDR3aa: ASSVGLAAYEQY
j_gene: TRBJ2-7; v_gene: TRBV18; CDR3aa: ASSSGQFYEQY
j_gene: TRBJ1-2; v_gene: TRBV11-2; CDR3aa: ASSLVKGGTRYGYT
j_gene: TRBJ2-1; v_gene: TRBV7-9; CDR3aa: ASSLGQTISYNEQF
j_gene: TRBJ2-3; v_gene: TRBV5-4; CDR3aa: ASSSTLRGGPTDTQY
j_gene: TRBJ1-4; v_gene: TRBV7-9; CDR3aa: ASSHTLGGREKLF
j_gene: TRBJ1-5; v_gene: TRBV2; CDR3aa: ASRATGRVTQPQH
j_gene: TRBJ1-3; v_gene: TRBV6-6; CDR3aa: ASSYSTPGGGNTIY
j_gene: TRBJ2-7; v_gene: TRBV20-1; CDR3aa: SARDYYEQY
j_gene: TRBJ2-1; v_gene: TRBV6-1; CDR3aa: ASSRTIQGEQF
j_gene: TRBJ2-5; v_gene: TRBV5-1; CDR3aa: ASSLGDREQETQY
j_gene: TRBJ2-5; v_gene: TRBV14; CDR3aa: ASSPRQAVETQY
j_gene: TRBJ2-3; v_gene: TRBV7-9; CDR3aa: ASSLELAGPDTQY
j_gene: TRBJ1-2; v_gene: TRBV29-1; CDR3aa: SVVPRGAGGYT
j_gene: TRBJ2-1; v_gene: TRBV5-1; CDR3aa: ASSFLAGESVQF
j_gene: TRBJ1-1; v_gene: TRBV2; CDR3aa: ASSEQGVETEAF
j_gene: TRBJ2-7; v_gene: TRBV5-8; CDR3aa: ASSLTGYEQY
j_gene: TRBJ2-1; v_gene: TRBV6-1; CDR3aa: ASSPGGAPNEQF
j_gene: TRBJ2-1; v_gene: TRBV2; CDR3aa: ASSKENNEQF
j_gene: TRBJ1-2; v_gene: TRBV7-9; CDR3aa: ASTLSITPHGYT
j_gene: TRBJ1-5; v_gene: TRBV25-1; CDR3aa: ASRSDGQNQPQH
j_gene: TRBJ1-4; v_gene: TRBV18; CDR3aa: ASSPPNRAPGEKLF
j_gene: TRBJ2-7; v_gene: TRBV7-9; CDR3aa: ASSRLAGPTYEQY
j_gene: TRBJ2-7; v_gene: TRBV6-6; CDR3aa: ASSFSSGSPYEQY
j_gene: TRBJ2-3; v_gene: TRBV2; CDR3aa: ASSMNVVAGYSTDTQY
j_gene: TRBJ2-5; v_gene: TRBV14; CDR3aa: ASSPSRTGGTQY
j_gene: TRBJ2-3; v_gene: TRBV7-9; CDR3aa: ASSPLADTQY
j_gene: TRBJ1-4; v_gene: TRBV29-1; CDR3aa: SARGRGEKLF
j_gene: TRBJ2-1; v_gene: TRBV5-1; CDR3aa: ASSSQTAYNEQF
j_gene: TRBJ2-4; v_gene: TRBV7-9; CDR3aa: ASSLESRAKNIQY
j_gene: TRBJ2-7; v_gene: TRBV15; CDR3aa: ATSGTGLPYEQY
j_gene: TRBJ2-3; v_gene: TRBV30; CDR3aa: AWSVWGAGTDTQY
j_gene: TRBJ2-5; v_gene: TRBV21-1; CDR3aa: ARNRDRGRETQY
j_gene: TRBJ2-1; v_gene: TRBV11-3; CDR3aa: ASGTSGKSYNEQF
j_gene: TRBJ1-2; v_gene: TRBV28; CDR3aa: ASSLPGFMNYGYT
j_gene: TRBJ2-7; v_gene: TRBV5-1; CDR3aa: ASTGLAGSTYEQY